The rows below give T cell receptor beta chains drawn from one sample of a study of cytomegalovirus exposure and HLA in healthy donors. Repertoires were generated with immunoSEQ multiplex PCR, while TCRdb's copy carries only in-frame clones and drops some. The sample consists of under 150,000 clones, approximately 71% of them appearing once. Sequenced material: PBMCs. The receptors come from a woman aged 55-69 years in good health and CMV-seronegative. CDR3s include the opening cysteine and the closing phenylalanine or tryptophan. D genes are given only for firm matches. Some rows have no size entry. The others give once, few or many, or a class for an expanded clone.

>TRBV4-2|.|TRBD2|TRBJ2-7
TGTGCCAGCAGCCAAGATTCGGGTAGCGGGGGGCCTCGCTCCTACGAGCAGTACTTC
CASSQDSGSGGPRSYEQYF
>TRBV5-1|.|TRBD2|TRBJ2-3
TGCGCCAGCAGCTTGGCGGGAGGTCTTAGCACAGATACGCAGTATTTT
CASSLAGGLSTDTQYF
>TRBV7-8|few|TRBD1|TRBJ2-2
TGTGCCAGCAGCTTAACCGGGACAGGGGACACCGGGGAGCTGTTTTTT
CASSLTGTGDTGELFF
>TRBV28|.|TRBD1|TRBJ1-2
TGTGCCAGCAGTCCCCCAGGGGGCCCTCGGGATGGCTACACCTTC
CASSPPGGPRDGYTF
>TRBV27|few|.|TRBJ1-1
TGTGCCAGCAGTTTATTTCGGTGGACTGAAGCTTTCTTT
CASSLFRWTEAFF
>TRBV6-1|.|TRBD2|TRBJ2-7
TGTGCCAGCAGGTTGACTAGCGGGAGTGGCCACGAGCAGTACTTC
CASRLTSGSGHEQYF
>TRBV7-3|few|.|TRBJ2-5
TGTGCCAGCAGTAGGGGGGGGCACCAAGAGACCCAGTACTTC
CASSRGGHQETQYF
>TRBV5-1|.|.|TRBJ2-1
TGCGCCAGCAGGGGACAACAAAACTCCTACAATGAGCAGTTCTTC
CASRGQQNSYNEQFF
>TRBV9|.|TRBD1|TRBJ1-2
TGTGCCAGCAGCTCGACAGGGGAGTCGACTGGCTACACCTTC
CASSSTGESTGYTF
>TRBV7-2|.|.|TRBJ1-4
TGTGCCAGCAGCGAGCCGACGAGAGTAGTCGGGGAAAAACTGTTTTTT
CASSEPTRVVGEKLFF
>TRBV5-1|few|.|TRBJ1-1
TGCGCCAGCAGCTCACCGGAGGGGATGGGGGTTGACACTGAAGCTTTCTTT
CASSSPEGMGVDTEAFF
>TRBV18|.|.|TRBJ2-2
TGTGCCAGCTCACCATTGGTTCGGGGAGCCGGGGAGCTGTTTTTT
CASSPLVRGAGELFF
>TRBV6-1|few|TRBD1|TRBJ1-3
TGTGCCAGCAGTGCCGCGGGACAGGGGGCAGGAAACACCATATATTTT
CASSAAGQGAGNTIYF
>TRBV6-5|.|TRBD2|TRBJ2-5
TGTGCCAGCAGTTGGACTAGCGGAGGGGAGACCCAGTACTTC
CASSWTSGGETQYF
>TRBV4-1|.|.|TRBJ1-5
TGCGCCAGCAGCCAACCGAGGGGGGGTTTGTTTCAGCCCCAGCATTTT
CASSQPRGGLFQPQHF
>TRBV15|once|TRBD1|TRBJ2-5
TGTGCCACCAGCGGAAGGGGAGGACAGGGTTTGACCCAGTACTTC
CATSGRGGQGLTQYF
>TRBV6-5|.|.|TRBJ2-5
TGTGCCAGCAGTTTCCAACAGGGAACCCAGTACTTC
CASSFQQGTQYF
>TRBV28|.|.|TRBJ1-4
TGTGCCAGCAGTTTAGGAACAGCCGCTAATGAAAAACTGTTTTTT
CASSLGTAANEKLFF
>TRBV11-1|.|TRBD2|TRBJ2-2
TGTGCCAGCAGCTTAGGGCGCGGACTAGCGGGAATCACCGGGGAGCTGTTTTTT
CASSLGRGLAGITGELFF
>TRBV6-5|.|TRBD2|TRBJ2-1
TGTGCCAGCAGGAGCGGGCGGGAGAACCCCAATGAGCAGTTCTTC
CASRSGRENPNEQFF
>TRBV30|.|TRBD2|TRBJ2-7
TGTGCCTGGAGTGCGTGGGGGACTAGCGGGAGAACGTATGAGCAGTACTTC
CAWSAWGTSGRTYEQYF
>TRBV28|.|TRBD1|TRBJ1-5
TGTGCCAGCAGTTCCTACTCATACAGGGGAACGGGAAATCAGCCCCAGCATTTT
CASSSYSYRGTGNQPQHF
>TRBV30|.|.|TRBJ1-5
TGTGCCTGGAGTGTATTTTCCGCCGAGGGCAATCAGCCCCAGCATTTT
CAWSVFSAEGNQPQHF
>TRBV27|.|TRBD2|TRBJ2-1
TGTGCCAGCAGTTTCCTGGGCCCGAGCGGGAACAATGAGCAGTTCTTC
CASSFLGPSGNNEQFF
>TRBV5-1|few|TRBD1|TRBJ1-4
TGCGCCAGCAGCGTGGGACAGGGAGATGAAAAACTGTTTTTT
CASSVGQGDEKLFF
>TRBV7-2|.|TRBD1|TRBJ1-4
TGTGCCAGCAGCCAGAGCCGGGACAGTTCAACTAATGAAAAACTGTTTTTT
CASSQSRDSSTNEKLFF
>TRBV11-2|.|TRBD1|TRBJ2-7
TGTGCCAGCGGACCGACAGGGTGGGGCGACGAGCAGTACTTC
CASGPTGWGDEQYF
>TRBV11-1|.|.|TRBJ2-5
TGTGCCAGCAGCTTATCGGGTAGAGAGACCCAGTACTTC
CASSLSGRETQYF
>TRBV7-3|.|TRBD2|TRBJ2-2
TGTGCCAGCAGCTCCGGACTAGTAAGCACCGGGGAGCTGTTTTTT
CASSSGLVSTGELFF
>TRBV6-6|.|.|TRBJ2-7
TGTGCCAGCAGTTCAGGACAGCGCGAGCAGTACTTC
CASSSGQREQYF
>TRBV7-8|.|TRBD1|TRBJ1-1
TGTGCCAGCAGCAAGACAGGGGGCCTAAGGGTCACTGAAGCTTTCTTT
CASSKTGGLRVTEAFF
>TRBV27|.|.|TRBJ1-1
TGTGCCAGCAGTTTTAACAGGCCCATGGACACTGAAGCTTTCTTT
CASSFNRPMDTEAFF
>TRBV10-1|few|.|TRBJ2-3
TGCGCCAGCAGCGCCGGGACATTGGCAGATACGCAGTATTTT
CASSAGTLADTQYF
>TRBV5-6|.|TRBD1|TRBJ2-7
TGTGCCAGCAGCTTCCCCAGGGGGCAGGGAGAGCAGTACTTC
CASSFPRGQGEQYF
>TRBV28|.|.|TRBJ2-7
TGTGCCAGCAGTTTACCCGGGTCTCTCACCTACGAGCAGTACTTC
CASSLPGSLTYEQYF
>TRBV12-5|.|TRBD2|TRBJ2-3
TGTGCTAGTCCCCAGCCCCCCCCCGCCACTAGCGGGATATTGAGTGGGACAGATACGCAGTATTTT
CASPQPPPATSGILSGTDTQYF
>TRBV29-1|.|.|TRBJ2-7
TGCAGCGTTGAGGATGTGGCGGGTCTCCGCTACGAGCAGTACTTC
CSVEDVAGLRYEQYF
>TRBV28|.|TRBD1|TRBJ2-3
TGTGCCAGCAGTTCCGGACAGGGGTATGGAGATACGCAGTATTTT
CASSSGQGYGDTQYF
>TRBV4-1|once|TRBD2|TRBJ2-1
TGCGCCAGCAGCCACACGGGACTAGCGGGAACCAATGAGCAGTTCTTC
CASSHTGLAGTNEQFF
>TRBV6-1|.|TRBD1|TRBJ2-5
TGTGCCAGCAGTGTGACAGGGGCGTACCAAGAGACCCAGTACTTC
CASSVTGAYQETQYF
>TRBV7-6|few|TRBD2|TRBJ2-3
TGTGCCAGCAGCTTAGAAGGACTAGCGGGGCGCACAGATACGCAGTATTTT
CASSLEGLAGRTDTQYF
>TRBV28|.|.|TRBJ2-5
TGTGCCAGCAGTTTGGGAGACAGGACTCGTGAGCAGTACTTC
CASSLGDRTREQYF